Listed below are T cell receptor beta chains from one sample, sequenced in a study of Ad26.COV2.S vaccination and SARS-CoV-2 variants. Using immunoSEQ multiplex PCR, the repertoire was profiled, and TCRdb retains in-frame clones only, with some absent. The table lists over 350,000 clones, 88% of them singletons, with around 3.4% in the top ten. The sample consisted of peripheral blood, taken in a trial of Ad26.COV2.S vaccine versus placebo. These receptors originate from a person between 18 and 59 years old who received the Ad26.COV2.S COVID-19 vaccine or a placebo. The CDR3 runs from the conserved cysteine through the conserved F or W. Each record gives: D gene, J gene, clone size, V gene, CDR3 protein, CDR3 DNA. A D gene is named only where the DNA matches it firmly. Where a row states a size, it is once, few, many or the class of an expanded clone; other rows omit it.

D: -; J: TRBJ1-5; size: -; V: TRBV18; CDR3: CASSLTTGLNQPQHF; DNA: TGTGCCAGCTCACTAACGACAGGCCTCAATCAGCCCCAGCATTTT
D: -; J: TRBJ1-1; size: -; V: TRBV9; CDR3: CASSVDRGNTEAFF; DNA: TGTGCCAGCAGCGTAGATCGGGGGAACACTGAAGCTTTCTTT
D: TRBD2; J: TRBJ2-5; size: -; V: TRBV3-1/TRBV3-2; CDR3: CASSHLVAGAAFGKTQYF; DNA: TGTGCCAGCAGCCATCTTGTAGCGGGGGCCGCCTTCGGTAAGACCCAGTACTTC
D: -; J: TRBJ1-4; size: -; V: TRBV12-5; CDR3: CASGLKGTSGGEKLFF; DNA: TGTGCTAGTGGTTTGAAGGGGACAAGTGGAGGGGAAAAACTGTTTTTT
D: TRBD1; J: TRBJ1-2; size: -; V: TRBV7-2; CDR3: CASSLGGTGLNYGYTF; DNA: TGTGCCAGCAGCTTAGGGGGGACAGGACTTAACTATGGCTACACCTTC
D: -; J: TRBJ1-5; size: -; V: TRBV7-2; CDR3: CASSLVILSNQPQHF; DNA: TGTGCCAGCAGCTTAGTCATTCTGAGCAATCAGCCCCAGCATTTT
D: -; J: TRBJ1-2; size: -; V: TRBV12-3/TRBV12-4; CDR3: CASSYAENYGYTF; DNA: TGTGCCAGCAGTTACGCAGAAAACTATGGCTACACCTTC
D: -; J: TRBJ1-2; size: -; V: TRBV4-3; CDR3: CASSQDHGSAYGYTF; DNA: TGCGCCAGCAGCCAAGATCACGGGTCCGCCTATGGCTACACCTTC
D: -; J: TRBJ2-1; size: -; V: TRBV10-3; CDR3: CASGGGYNEQFF; DNA: TGTGCCTCAGGGGGGGGGTACAATGAGCAGTTCTTC
D: -; J: TRBJ1-6; size: -; V: TRBV27; CDR3: CASSLSGAYSPLHF; DNA: TGTGCCAGCAGTTTATCGGGGGCTTATTCACCCCTCCACTTT
D: TRBD1; J: TRBJ1-2; size: -; V: TRBV19; CDR3: CASSTPGTGGLYGYTF; DNA: TGTGCCAGTAGTACCCCCGGGACAGGGGGCCTCTATGGCTACACCTTC
D: -; J: TRBJ2-3; size: once; V: TRBV2; CDR3: CASSEVGRAQYF; DNA: TGTGCCAGCAGTGAAGTGGGCAGGGCGCAGTATTTT
D: TRBD2; J: TRBJ2-5; size: once; V: TRBV6-4; CDR3: CASSDSRLAGILMETQYF; DNA: TGTGCCAGCAGTGATAGTAGGCTAGCGGGTATATTAATGGAGACCCAGTACTTC
D: TRBD1; J: TRBJ1-2; size: -; V: TRBV11-2; CDR3: CASSSTGGYGYTF; DNA: TGTGCCAGCAGCTCCACAGGGGGCTATGGCTACACCTTC
D: TRBD1; J: TRBJ1-1; size: -; V: TRBV5-1; CDR3: CASSLWQGADMNTEAFF; DNA: TGCGCCAGCAGCTTGTGGCAGGGGGCGGACATGAACACTGAAGCTTTCTTT
D: TRBD1; J: TRBJ1-3; size: -; V: TRBV7-2; CDR3: CASSLETGYSGNTIYF; DNA: TGTGCCAGCAGCTTAGAGACAGGGTACTCTGGAAACACCATATATTTT
D: -; J: TRBJ2-2; size: -; V: TRBV24-1; CDR3: CATRDSTGELFF; DNA: TGTGCCACCAGGGACAGCACCGGGGAGCTGTTTTTT
D: -; J: TRBJ1-5; size: -; V: TRBV21-1; CDR3: CASSILQGQDHQPQHF; DNA: TGTGCCAGCAGCATCCTCCAGGGGCAGGATCATCAGCCCCAGCATTTT
D: TRBD1; J: TRBJ1-6; size: -; V: TRBV5-1; CDR3: CASSPTGPGQGNSPLHF; DNA: TGCGCCAGCAGCCCGACCGGTCCGGGACAGGGGAATTCACCCCTCCACTTT
D: -; J: TRBJ2-2; size: -; V: TRBV2; CDR3: CASRHEGRSVESGELFF; DNA: TGTGCCAGCAGACATGAGGGCAGGTCCGTGGAATCCGGGGAGCTGTTTTTT
D: -; J: TRBJ1-2; size: -; V: TRBV27; CDR3: CASSFTSPGYGYTF; DNA: TGTGCCAGCAGTTTTACATCCCCTGGGTATGGCTACACCTTC
D: -; J: TRBJ1-4; size: -; V: TRBV5-1; CDR3: CASRQGGEKLFF; DNA: TGCGCCAGCAGGCAGGGAGGTGAAAAACTGTTTTTT